A single TCR beta chain is shown here with its context. Which antigen it targets is not known. No much larger clone exists at a distance of one base, and base qualities are not known. The immunoSEQ Assay, a bias-controlled multiplex PCR, was used to amplify TCRbeta CDR3 regions from genomic DNA. From the authors' description of their analysis: Within the assay, amplification of reference gene primers was used to estimate how many nucleated cells each sample contained. To quantify the absolute abundance of each unique TCRbeta CDR3 rearrangement, sequence reads were collapsed and filtered. For each sample, productive Simpson clonality was calculated as the square root of Simpson's diversity index across productive rearrangements. TCRdb carries this immuneACCESS record with in-frame sequences only. Its versions omit some clonotypes, under half of them owing to an unresolved V gene in the studies checked, with the rest unexplained. Clone size and V and J calls were adopted from that table, with D and trimming inferred from the DNA. Present in this sample are 250,000 to 300,000 clones, roughly 91% of which were seen just once. Around 2% of the sample comes from the top ten.

These data originate in a study of blood T cell repertoires in COVID-19 (dated by TCRdb to the early 2020s). Regarding the research as a whole: ImmuneRACE Cohort 3 recovered participants were defined by two consecutive negative NP/OP PCR tests, healthcare professional clearance, or symptom resolution. Samples from collaborators originated in the United States, Italy and Spain and spanned both the acute and convalescent phases of COVID-19. The material from the prospective study consisted of cDNA or gDNA derived from T cells, B-cell-depleted T cells, or PBMCs. Subjects who had been exposed to COVID-19, were actively infected with it, or had recovered from it provided the deeply sampled blood TCRbeta repertoires that made up the dataset. A freely available public database, intended as a resource for researchers studying the immune response to SARS-CoV-2, is where the repertoires were released. The samples were drawn from two sources: the first 160 participants of the ongoing ImmuneRACE study, and over 1,000 subjects contributed by 6 global collaborators. Nearly every sample came with metadata listing a de-identified subject ID, COVID-19 status, age in years and sex. Where available, HLA class I and class II types were obtained from metadata supplied by the sample provider rather than from assay-based typing. Study-wide findings and limitations: Clinical and demographic metadata were provided uncurated, with the amount varying by source and participant.

Participants in the prospective study were enrolled through a virtual design, were aged about 18 to 100 years, and lived in 24 United States geographic areas. To assign participants to cohorts, the prospective study relied on clinical history that participants themselves reported in a screening survey and a study questionnaire. In the prospective study, mobile phlebotomists collected whole blood, serum and a nasopharyngeal or oropharyngeal swab from each participant. Prospective study participants could optionally give additional blood draws and questionnaires over a roughly two-month period. Before DNA extraction, blood samples from the prospective study were shipped at room temperature or frozen. From a lookup of the germline V gene (reference sequence), CDR1 and CDR2 are LGHDT and YNNKEL. Including the terminal cysteine and phenylalanine, the CDR3 comprises 14 residues. Left in the record is the CDR3 DNA by itself, 42 bases read in frame from the first base. V is pared back by 2 bases and J by 6 bases, with 13 bases lying between the germline termini.

This TCR was recovered from a woman aged 55 to 70 in a cohort exposed to, infected with or recovered from COVID-19 (not recorded which). Specimen: PBMCs or T cells enriched from blood (not recorded which). Rearrangement joined TRBV3-1 (or the pseudogene TRBV3-2) to TRBJ1-1, with a weak D call of TRBD1 (5 bases match). The DNA is TGTGCCAGCAGCCAATCCCTGGGGGGGGCTGAAGCTTTCTTT. It specifies CASSQSLGGAEAFF.